This TCR beta chain was recorded in a study of blood T cell repertoires in COVID-19. Clinical history reported by participants formed the basis on which cohorts were assigned. Sequenced by immunoSEQ multiplex PCR; TCRdb stores in-frame clones only, minus some. The repertoire holds around 160,000 clones, around 90% seen once, with less than 5% in the top ten. The source of this sequence is a middle-aged woman who had been exposed to COVID-19. Sequenced material: PBMCs or T cells enriched from blood (not recorded which).

CDR3 region: CASKTGTGPFGQYF. CDR3 sequence (DNA): TGTGCCAGCAAGACCGGGACAGGGCCCTTCGGGCAGTACTTC. The J gene is TRBJ2-7, the V gene TRBV28; 9 bases fit TRBD1. CDR1 is MDHEN, CDR2 SYDVKM, per germline. Trimming at V came to 7 bases and at J to 9 bases, leaving 13 bases not matched to a gene. CDR3 length equals 14 residues.